These T cell receptor beta chains were read from a single sample in a study of blood T cell repertoires in COVID-19. The repertoire was sequenced with immunoSEQ multiplex PCR; TCRdb's copy has only in-frame clones and lacks some. Of about 120,000 clones in the sample, 65% to 90% were seen once. Sample: peripheral blood. Every receptor here comes from a woman aged 80 or over with acute or convalescent COVID-19. The CDR3 runs from the conserved cysteine through the conserved F or W. A D gene is named only where the DNA matches it firmly. The size of a clone is reported for some rows only, either as once, few or many, or as a class for expanded clones.

size: .; V: TRBV10-3; J: TRBJ1-4; D: .; CDR3: CAISERPGDNEKLFF; DNA: TGTGCCATCAGTGAGCGGCCAGGGGATAATGAAAAACTGTTTTTT
size: .; V: TRBV28; J: TRBJ2-3; D: TRBD2; CDR3: CASSSPGGISTDTQYF; DNA: TGTGCCAGCAGTTCCCCGGGGGGGATCAGCACAGATACGCAGTATTTT
size: .; V: TRBV6-6; J: TRBJ1-2; D: .; CDR3: CASSSQTGVGYTF; DNA: TGTGCCAGCAGTTCACAGACAGGCGTTGGCTACACCTTC
size: .; V: TRBV19; J: TRBJ1-3; D: .; CDR3: CASSIPGTLGNTIYF; DNA: TGTGCCAGTAGTATACCAGGGACTTTGGGGAACACCATATATTTT
size: .; V: TRBV21-1; J: TRBJ1-1; D: .; CDR3: CASSKALNCRTNTEAFF; DNA: TGTGCCAGCAGCAAAGCGCTTAACTGTCGCACGAACACTGAAGCTTTCTTT
size: .; V: TRBV5-6; J: TRBJ1-4; D: .; CDR3: CASSPPRRGPNEKLFF; DNA: TGTGCCAGCAGCCCCCCCCGCAGGGGCCCTAATGAAAAACTGTTTTTT
size: .; V: TRBV28; J: TRBJ1-4; D: .; CDR3: CASSGATNEKLFF; DNA: TGTGCCAGCTCCGGGGCAACTAATGAAAAACTGTTTTTT
size: few; V: TRBV7-2; J: TRBJ2-5; D: .; CDR3: CASSSLGAGGETQYF; DNA: TGTGCCAGCAGCTCGCTCGGAGCGGGCGGGGAGACCCAGTACTTC
size: .; V: TRBV7-2; J: TRBJ2-2; D: TRBD2; CDR3: CASSLLTSGGELFF; DNA: TGTGCCAGCAGCTTATTGACTAGCGGCGGGGAGCTGTTTTTT
size: once; V: TRBV19; J: TRBJ1-6; D: .; CDR3: CASSIKGGSSYNSPLHF; DNA: TGTGCCAGTAGTATTAAGGGCGGGAGCTCCTATAATTCACCCCTCCACTTT
size: few; V: TRBV11-2; J: TRBJ1-1; D: .; CDR3: CASSFSVWGRRTEAFF; DNA: TGTGCCAGCAGCTTTTCTGTGTGGGGGCGCCGAACTGAAGCTTTCTTT
size: .; V: TRBV7-2; J: TRBJ1-6; D: .; CDR3: CASSLDTEANSPLHF; DNA: TGTGCCAGCAGCTTAGATACGGAGGCCAATTCACCCCTCCACTTT
size: .; V: TRBV24-1; J: TRBJ2-5; D: TRBD2; CDR3: CARRAGGFIETQYF; DNA: TGTGCCAGGAGGGCGGGGGGATTTATAGAGACCCAGTACTTC
size: .; V: TRBV7-2; J: TRBJ2-2; D: TRBD2; CDR3: CASKSGTSGGGELFF; DNA: TGTGCCAGCAAATCCGGGACTAGCGGGGGAGGGGAGCTGTTTTTT
size: .; V: TRBV5-6; J: TRBJ1-4; D: .; CDR3: CASSSTSAGHEKLFF; DNA: TGTGCCAGCAGCTCCACCTCGGCGGGGCATGAAAAACTGTTTTTT
size: .; V: TRBV11-3; J: TRBJ1-1; D: TRBD1; CDR3: CASSKGQSNTEAFF; DNA: TGTGCCAGCAGCAAGGGACAGAGTAACACTGAAGCTTTCTTT
size: .; V: TRBV5-1; J: TRBJ1-4; D: .; CDR3: CASSLWASTTNEKLFF; DNA: TGCGCCAGCAGCTTGTGGGCCAGTACAACTAATGAAAAACTGTTTTTT
size: .; V: TRBV18; J: TRBJ1-1; D: .; CDR3: CASSPRLESPNTEAFF; DNA: TGTGCCAGCTCACCCCGACTTGAGTCCCCGAACACTGAAGCTTTCTTT
size: .; V: TRBV7-8; J: TRBJ2-1; D: .; CDR3: CASSLGRSNFNEQFF; DNA: TGTGCCAGCAGCTTAGGGAGGTCTAACTTCAATGAGCAGTTCTTC
size: once; V: TRBV19; J: TRBJ1-6; D: TRBD1; CDR3: CASSIDRGNSPLHF; DNA: TGTGCCAGTAGTATCGACAGGGGGAATTCACCCCTCCACTTT
size: .; V: TRBV9; J: TRBJ1-6; D: .; CDR3: CASSVDSNSPLHF; DNA: TGTGCCAGCAGCGTCGACTCGAATTCACCCCTCCACTTT
size: .; V: TRBV7-8; J: TRBJ2-2; D: TRBD1; CDR3: CASSLVAGGNGELFF; DNA: TGTGCCAGCAGCTTAGTGGCAGGGGGAAACGGGGAGCTGTTTTTT
size: .; V: TRBV6-2/TRBV6-3; J: TRBJ1-1; D: .; CDR3: CASSVRQLNTEAFF; DNA: TGTGCCAGCAGTGTAAGACAGTTGAACACTGAAGCTTTCTTT
size: .; V: TRBV5-1; J: TRBJ2-5; D: .; CDR3: CASSHDRRPETQYF; DNA: TGCGCCAGCAGCCATGACAGGCGTCCAGAGACCCAGTACTTC
size: .; V: TRBV13; J: TRBJ2-5; D: TRBD2; CDR3: CASSTTRAGGLETQYF; DNA: TGTGCCAGCAGCACTACGAGAGCGGGGGGGCTGGAGACCCAGTACTTC
size: few; V: TRBV4-3; J: TRBJ1-3; D: TRBD1; CDR3: CASSQEGQVSGNTIYF; DNA: TGCGCCAGCAGCCAAGAAGGACAGGTCTCTGGAAACACCATATATTTT
size: .; V: TRBV14; J: TRBJ1-6; D: .; CDR3: CASSQDAGLNSPLHF; DNA: TGTGCCAGCAGCCAAGATGCGGGTCTGAATTCACCCCTCCACTTT
size: .; V: TRBV5-6; J: TRBJ2-3; D: .; CDR3: CASSLRTAGDTQYF; DNA: TGTGCCAGCAGCTTAAGGACGGCGGGAGATACGCAGTATTTT
size: .; V: TRBV15; J: TRBJ2-5; D: TRBD1; CDR3: CATSRGQQETQYF; DNA: TGTGCCACCAGCAGGGGACAGCAAGAGACCCAGTACTTC
size: .; V: TRBV12-3/TRBV12-4; J: TRBJ1-3; D: .; CDR3: CASRLRTGNTIYF; DNA: TGTGCCAGCAGATTAAGAACAGGAAACACCATATATTTT
size: .; V: TRBV5-1; J: TRBJ1-3; D: .; CDR3: CASSLAGSGNTIYF; DNA: TGCGCCAGCAGCTTGGCGGGATCTGGAAACACCATATATTTT
size: .; V: TRBV6-1; J: TRBJ2-7; D: TRBD1; CDR3: CASSEAPGQLAYEQYF; DNA: TGTGCCAGCAGTGAAGCCCCGGGACAGTTGGCCTACGAGCAGTACTTC
size: once; V: TRBV7-8; J: TRBJ2-1; D: .; CDR3: CASSLAGRYYNEQFF; DNA: TGTGCCAGCAGCTTAGCAGGCAGGTACTACAATGAGCAGTTCTTC
size: .; V: TRBV11-2; J: TRBJ2-1; D: TRBD2; CDR3: CASSAKTSGDDEQFF; DNA: TGTGCCAGCAGCGCAAAGACTAGCGGGGATGATGAGCAGTTCTTC
size: .; V: TRBV4-1; J: TRBJ2-5; D: .; CDR3: CASSQASRGYQETQYF; DNA: TGCGCCAGCAGCCAAGCCTCCCGGGGGTACCAAGAGACCCAGTACTTC
size: .; V: TRBV11-1; J: TRBJ1-1; D: TRBD1; CDR3: CASEGAPPEAFF; DNA: TGTGCCAGCGAGGGGGCCCCTCCTGAAGCTTTCTTT
size: .; V: TRBV6-4; J: TRBJ2-1; D: .; CDR3: CASSDSMGSEQFF; DNA: TGTGCCAGCAGTGACTCGATGGGGAGTGAGCAGTTCTTC
size: .; V: TRBV5-4; J: TRBJ1-6; D: .; CDR3: CASSQRDPNSPLHF; DNA: TGTGCCAGCAGCCAGCGGGATCCTAATTCACCCCTCCACTTT
size: .; V: TRBV14; J: TRBJ1-2; D: .; CDR3: CASSQVQGAYGYTF; DNA: TGTGCCAGCAGCCAAGTACAGGGCGCCTATGGCTACACCTTC
size: .; V: TRBV4-1; J: TRBJ2-2; D: TRBD2; CDR3: CASSQVLLTSAGELFF; DNA: TGCGCCAGCAGCCAAGTACTCCTCACTAGCGCCGGGGAGCTGTTTTTT
size: .; V: TRBV5-1; J: TRBJ1-6; D: .; CDR3: CASSLGWTAIDSPLHF; DNA: TGCGCCAGCAGCTTGGGTTGGACAGCTATAGATTCACCCCTCCACTTT
size: .; V: TRBV4-1; J: TRBJ2-5; D: TRBD2; CDR3: CASSQVGGLGSGTQYF; DNA: TGCGCCAGCAGCCAAGTGGGGGGGTTAGGTTCGGGGACCCAGTACTTC
size: .; V: TRBV6-2/TRBV6-3; J: TRBJ2-2; D: TRBD2; CDR3: CASSRPLAGGLNTGELFF; DNA: TGTGCCAGCAGTCGGCCGTTGGCGGGGGGCCTTAACACCGGGGAGCTGTTTTTT
size: .; V: TRBV5-1; J: TRBJ2-1; D: .; CDR3: CASSPSGSSYNEQFF; DNA: TGCGCCAGCAGCCCTTCGGGGAGCTCCTACAATGAGCAGTTCTTC
size: .; V: TRBV19; J: TRBJ1-2; D: .; CDR3: CASTPPIFGRGGYTF; DNA: TGTGCCAGTACCCCGCCAATATTCGGTCGCGGAGGCTACACCTTC
size: .; V: TRBV11-2; J: TRBJ1-3; D: TRBD1; CDR3: CASSFRQGLNSGNTIYF; DNA: TGTGCCAGCAGCTTTAGACAGGGCTTAAACTCTGGAAACACCATATATTTT
size: few; V: TRBV7-9; J: TRBJ1-2; D: .; CDR3: CASSRDGGSSPF; DNA: TGTGCCAGCAGCCGCGATGGGGGGTCTTCCCCCTTC
size: .; V: TRBV6-5; J: TRBJ1-1; D: .; CDR3: CASSYGQGWGNTEAFF; DNA: TGTGCCAGCAGTTACGGCCAGGGGTGGGGGAACACTGAAGCTTTCTTT
size: .; V: TRBV25-1; J: TRBJ1-4; D: TRBD1; CDR3: CASRQGAPEKLFF; DNA: TGTGCCAGCAGGCAGGGGGCGCCGGAAAAACTGTTTTTT
size: once; V: TRBV5-1; J: TRBJ1-5; D: .; CDR3: CASSLEGEGQPQHF; DNA: TGCGCCAGCAGCTTGGAGGGGGAAGGTCAGCCCCAGCATTTT
size: .; V: TRBV27; J: TRBJ2-1; D: TRBD2; CDR3: CASSAIWARLAGSALPWDEQFF; DNA: TGTGCCAGCAGCGCCATCTGGGCCAGACTAGCGGGGTCGGCCTTACCTTGGGATGAGCAGTTCTTC
size: .; V: TRBV4-2; J: TRBJ1-2; D: .; CDR3: CASSQEGVGGIYGYTF; DNA: TGTGCCAGCAGCCAAGAGGGAGTGGGCGGGATCTATGGCTACACCTTC
size: .; V: TRBV4-3; J: TRBJ2-5; D: .; CDR3: CASSRGRGAQETQYF; DNA: TGCGCCAGCAGCCGAGGACGGGGGGCTCAAGAGACCCAGTACTTC
size: .; V: TRBV11-2; J: TRBJ2-1; D: .; CDR3: CASSLVAVPGVEQFF; DNA: TGTGCCAGCAGCTTAGTAGCCGTCCCGGGAGTTGAGCAGTTCTTC
size: .; V: TRBV6-6; J: TRBJ2-2; D: .; CDR3: CASKRQSNTGELFF; DNA: TGTGCCAGCAAGAGACAGTCGAACACCGGGGAGCTGTTTTTT
size: .; V: TRBV11-2; J: TRBJ2-1; D: TRBD2; CDR3: CASSPDSALASNEQFF; DNA: TGTGCCAGCAGCCCAGATAGCGCACTAGCGAGCAATGAGCAGTTCTTC